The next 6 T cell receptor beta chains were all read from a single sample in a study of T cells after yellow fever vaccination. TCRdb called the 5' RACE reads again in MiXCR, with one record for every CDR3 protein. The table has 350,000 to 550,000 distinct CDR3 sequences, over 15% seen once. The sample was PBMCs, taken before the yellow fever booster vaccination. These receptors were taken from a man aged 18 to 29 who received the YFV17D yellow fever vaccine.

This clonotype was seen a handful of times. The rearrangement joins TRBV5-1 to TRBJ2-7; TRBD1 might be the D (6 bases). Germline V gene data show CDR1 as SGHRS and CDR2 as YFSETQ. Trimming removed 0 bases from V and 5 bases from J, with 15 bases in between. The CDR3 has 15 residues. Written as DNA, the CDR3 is TGCGCCAGCAGCTTGGACAGGGTCGGGGTCCACGAGCAGTACTTC. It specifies CASSLDRVGVHEQYF. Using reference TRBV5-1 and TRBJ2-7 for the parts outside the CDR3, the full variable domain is KAGVTQTPRYLIKTRGQQVTLSCSPISGHRSVSWYQQTPGQGLQFLFEYFSETQRNKGNFPGRFSGRQFSNSRSEMNVSTLELGDSALYLCASSLDRVGVHEQYFGPGTRLTVT.

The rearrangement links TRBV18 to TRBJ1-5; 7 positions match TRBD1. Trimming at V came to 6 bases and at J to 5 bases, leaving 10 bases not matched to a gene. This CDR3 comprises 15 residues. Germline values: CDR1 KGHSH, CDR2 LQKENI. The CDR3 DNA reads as TGTGCCAGCTCCCCGAGAGGGGGCGGGGATCAGCCCCAGCATTTT. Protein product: CASSPRGGGDQPQHF.

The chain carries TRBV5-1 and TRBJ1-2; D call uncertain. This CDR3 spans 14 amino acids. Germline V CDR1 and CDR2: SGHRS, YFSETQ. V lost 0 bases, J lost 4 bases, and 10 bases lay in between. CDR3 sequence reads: CASSLAPDSYGYTF. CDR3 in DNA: TGCGCCAGCAGCTTGGCTCCAGATTCCTATGGCTACACCTTC.

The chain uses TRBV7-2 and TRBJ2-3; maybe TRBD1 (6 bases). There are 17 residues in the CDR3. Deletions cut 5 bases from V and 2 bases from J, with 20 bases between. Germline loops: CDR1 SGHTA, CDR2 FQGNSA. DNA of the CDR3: TGTGCCAGCAGCCCGTACGGCCCCAGGGGATACACAGATACGCAGTATTTT. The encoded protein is CASSPYGPRGYTDTQYF.

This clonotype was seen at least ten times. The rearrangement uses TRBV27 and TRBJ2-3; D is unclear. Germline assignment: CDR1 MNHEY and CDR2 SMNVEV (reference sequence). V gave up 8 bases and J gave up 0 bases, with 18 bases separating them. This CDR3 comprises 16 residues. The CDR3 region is CASAFAPTTSTDTQYF. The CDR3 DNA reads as TGTGCCAGCGCGTTCGCGCCAACGACTAGCACAGATACGCAGTATTTT.

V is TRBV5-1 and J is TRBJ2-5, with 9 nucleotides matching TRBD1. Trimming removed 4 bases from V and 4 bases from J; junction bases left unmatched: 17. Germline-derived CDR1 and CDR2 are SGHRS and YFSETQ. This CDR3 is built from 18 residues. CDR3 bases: TGCGCCAGCAGCCCCGGGGCCGGGACAGGGCGAGGTGGAGAGACCCAGTACTTC. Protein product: CASSPGAGTGRGGETQYF.